This T cell receptor (beta chain) derives from a study of cytomegalovirus exposure and HLA in healthy donors. General observations from the study: In a later analysis, compared with equally common non-associated chains, HLA-associated beta chains were more expanded.

Primers: 60 Vbeta forward and 13 Jbeta reverse. Using immunoSEQ multiplex PCR, the repertoire was profiled, and TCRdb retains in-frame clones only, with some absent. Of about 110,000 clones in the sample, 55% to 75% are singletons; the top ten hold 3.5% to 4%. The CDR3 spans 13 residues. Trimming took 5 bases from V and 5 from J; bases not matched to a gene: 6. Looked up from germline, CDR1 is SGHRS and CDR2 is YFSETQ. This clone was seen only a few times. Its matching antigen is unknown. The chain employs TRBV5-1 and TRBJ1-2; TRBD1 aligns across 7 bases. The clonotype was recovered from a man aged 30 to 39 in good health and CMV-seropositive. Sequenced material: PBMCs. CDR3 coding DNA: TGCGCCAGCAGGGACAGGATCGAGTATGGCTACACCTTC. Translation gives CASRDRIEYGYTF.